This T cell receptor beta chain is drawn from a study of blood T cells in healthy people across ages. Study results and limitations: Donor CMV status, an unknown factor, possibly confounded changes in expanded clonotypes.

Combining a sample-barcoded 5' primer with a J-beta primer mix, a second PCR ran for about 7 to 12 cycles. In TCRdb, the 5' RACE reads were re-called with MiXCR into one record per CDR3 protein. The sample carries over a million distinct CDR3 sequences, roughly 60% recorded once. Worth noting for this clonotype: The antigen is not known.

V was pared by 2 bases and J by 5 bases, with 20 bases between. CDR3 size: 17 residues. Germline CDR1 MNHEY, CDR2 SVGAGI. J is TRBJ2-3 and V is TRBV6-5; D possibly corresponds to TRBD1 (6 bases). The sequence came from a man younger than 30 in good health. The sequenced sample was blood. The CDR3 is CASSYTPGTPNEDTQYF. As DNA, the CDR3 is TGTGCCAGCAGTTACACCCCCGGGACACCAAACGAAGATACGCAGTATTTT.